This T cell receptor beta chain was observed in a study of cytomegalovirus exposure and HLA in healthy donors. V shed 1 base and J 1 base; nucleotides not matched to a gene: 11. Looked up from germline, CDR1 is SGHRS and CDR2 is YFSETQ. The CDR3 spans 18 residues. Study-level findings and limits: The study found most TCR sequences rare, yet found some public TCRs in many donors. A prior analysis recorded that most TCR beta V segments were productive about 87% or about 30% of the time.

The PCR contained 60 Vbeta and 13 Jbeta primers. Data came from immunoSEQ multiplex PCR; TCRdb stores just in-frame clones and leaves some out. This table has fewer than 250,000 clones, roughly 80% appearing once. This clone was picked up one time. Its antigen is unknown. The chain joins TRBV5-1 to TRBJ2-1; 7 bases line up with TRBD1. This sequence was found in a woman aged 18 to 35 in good health and CMV-seronegative. The sample consisted of PBMCs. CDR3 DNA sequence: TGCGCCAGCAGCTTGCTGCCGGGGACGACAGGGTCCTACAATGAGCAGTTCTTC. Translating gives CASSLLPGTTGSYNEQFF.